The rows below give T cell receptor beta chains drawn from one sample of a study of blood T cell repertoires in COVID-19. Produced via immunoSEQ multiplex PCR; TCRdb's table is partial and in-frame only. The table records around 200,000 clones, 85% to 90% of them present only once. What was sequenced was peripheral blood. The source of these receptors is a woman of 80 years or more in a cohort sampled during active or convalescent COVID-19. CDR3s include the opening cysteine and the closing phenylalanine or tryptophan. The D gene is left open where the match is weak. Clone size, where shown, is once, few, many, or a class for clones that have expanded.

TRBV30	TRBD2	.	TRBJ2-3	CAWSRSGSYTDTQYF	TGTGCCTGGAGCCGTAGCGGGAGTTACACAGATACGCAGTATTTT
TRBV15	.	.	TRBJ1-3	CATSSEVGGELGNTIYF	TGTGCCACCAGCAGCGAGGTTGGAGGGGAATTAGGAAACACCATATATTTT
TRBV4-3	TRBD1	.	TRBJ2-2	CASSHGTGAGELFF	TGCGCCAGCAGCCATGGGACAGGGGCCGGGGAGCTGTTTTTT
TRBV5-1	TRBD1	.	TRBJ1-2	CASSGTGGPNYGYTF	TGCGCCAGCAGCGGAACAGGGGGTCCTAACTATGGCTACACCTTC
TRBV7-9	.	.	TRBJ1-1	CASSPPGRVWVTEAFF	TGTGCCAGCAGCCCACCCGGGAGGGTTTGGGTCACTGAAGCTTTCTTT
TRBV5-6	.	.	TRBJ1-5	CASTRRDELGPQHF	TGTGCCAGCACCCGGAGGGATGAGCTAGGTCCCCAGCATTTT
TRBV20-1	TRBD2	.	TRBJ2-7	CSASDYRTRGYEQYF	TGCAGTGCTAGTGATTACCGGACTAGGGGCTACGAGCAGTACTTC
TRBV19	.	.	TRBJ1-5	CASRTGTYGQPQHF	TGTGCCAGTAGGACCGGGACATACGGTCAGCCCCAGCATTTT
TRBV29-1	.	.	TRBJ1-1	CSVEWEGTMNTEAFF	TGCAGCGTTGAATGGGAGGGAACTATGAACACTGAAGCTTTCTTT
TRBV27	.	.	TRBJ2-2	CASSLSVLGGLNTGELFF	TGTGCCAGCAGTTTATCGGTCCTGGGCGGGTTGAACACCGGGGAGCTGTTTTTT
TRBV6-4	.	.	TRBJ2-2	CASSDTTGAFTGELFF	TGTGCCAGCAGTGACACTACAGGCGCCTTCACCGGGGAGCTGTTTTTT
TRBV19	TRBD1	.	TRBJ1-2	CASSKQGPANYGYTF	TGTGCCAGTAGTAAACAGGGGCCCGCTAACTATGGCTACACCTTC
TRBV30	TRBD2	once	TRBJ2-2	CAAPGGGGELFF	TGTGCCGCCCCGGGGGGGGGCGGGGAGCTGTTTTTT
TRBV18	TRBD1	.	TRBJ2-5	CASSPPGGALETQYF	TGTGCCAGCTCACCCCCAGGGGGCGCTTTGGAGACCCAGTACTTC
TRBV12-3/TRBV12-4	.	.	TRBJ1-1	CASIGEERSSAFF	TGTGCCAGCATTGGCGAGGAGCGTTCGTCGGCTTTCTTT
TRBV2	.	.	TRBJ2-3	CASSGQRADTQYF	TGTGCCAGCAGTGGTCAGAGGGCAGATACGCAGTATTTT
TRBV10-2	TRBD1	.	TRBJ2-7	CASMRGTMTGGAGEQYF	TGCGCCAGCATGAGGGGGACGATGACAGGGGGCGCGGGGGAGCAGTACTTC
TRBV7-9	TRBD1	few	TRBJ1-4	CASSSVLQGGYEKLFF	TGTGCCAGCAGCTCGGTACTACAGGGGGGATATGAAAAACTGTTTTTT
TRBV27	TRBD2	.	TRBJ2-2	CASSFRGTSGGAIPTGELFF	TGTGCCAGCAGTTTCCGCGGGACTAGCGGGGGGGCCATCCCCACCGGGGAGCTGTTTTTT
TRBV4-3	.	few	TRBJ1-5	CASSQANNQPQHF	TGCGCCAGCAGCCAAGCTAACAATCAGCCCCAGCATTTT
TRBV7-2	TRBD2	.	TRBJ2-1	CASSLAFGVAGGLWQFF	TGTGCCAGCAGCTTAGCCTTCGGAGTAGCGGGGGGGCTTTGGCAGTTCTTC
TRBV24-1	.	.	TRBJ1-5	CATSRAGSNQPQHF	TGTGCCACCAGTCGTGCAGGTAGCAATCAGCCCCAGCATTTT
TRBV5-6	.	.	TRBJ1-1	CASSLNQMKEAFF	TGTGCCAGCAGCTTGAATCAGATGAAGGAAGCTTTCTTT
TRBV4-1	TRBD1	.	TRBJ1-4	CASSQGQGDREKLFF	TGCGCCAGCAGCCAGGGACAGGGGGATCGGGAAAAACTGTTTTTT
TRBV5-1	.	.	TRBJ1-3	CASSLGPGRSGNTIYF	TGCGCCAGCAGCTTGGGCCCGGGGAGGAGTGGAAACACCATATATTTT
TRBV5-1	TRBD1	.	TRBJ2-5	CASSDIGGEEETQYF	TGCGCCAGCAGCGATATAGGGGGCGAGGAAGAGACCCAGTACTTC
TRBV6-2/TRBV6-3	TRBD2	.	TRBJ2-1	CASSYGTSNEQFF	TGTGCCAGCAGTTACGGGACTAGCAATGAGCAGTTCTTC
TRBV18	TRBD1	.	TRBJ1-1	CASSYQGAMNEAFF	TGTGCCAGCTCCTATCAGGGGGCAATGAACGAAGCTTTCTTT
TRBV11-2	.	once	TRBJ1-1	CASRWRTEAFF	TGTGCCAGCAGATGGCGGACTGAAGCTTTCTTT
TRBV9	.	.	TRBJ1-2	CASSVAGYSGQRYTF	TGTGCCAGCAGCGTAGCTGGCTACTCAGGACAACGCTACACCTTC
TRBV7-2	.	.	TRBJ1-1	CASSPDRAVPQAFF	TGTGCCAGCAGCCCTGATCGAGCCGTCCCCCAAGCTTTCTTT
TRBV9	.	once	TRBJ2-7	CASSVGAGTSYEQYF	TGTGCCAGCAGCGTAGGAGCGGGCACCTCCTACGAGCAGTACTTC
TRBV30	.	.	TRBJ2-7	CAWGSAYEQYF	TGTGCCTGGGGCTCGGCCTACGAGCAGTACTTC
TRBV6-5	TRBD1	.	TRBJ1-5	CASSPGQGLSEPQHF	TGTGCCAGCAGTCCGGGACAGGGTTTGAGTGAGCCCCAGCATTTT
TRBV7-9	TRBD2	once	TRBJ2-5	CASILGEGKETQYF	TGTGCCAGCATTCTAGGGGAGGGAAAAGAGACCCAGTACTTC
TRBV7-9	.	.	TRBJ1-4	CASSLWGANEKLFF	TGTGCCAGCAGCTTATGGGGGGCTAATGAAAAACTGTTTTTT
TRBV12-3/TRBV12-4	TRBD1	.	TRBJ2-1	CASSFGTADEQFF	TGTGCCAGCAGTTTCGGGACAGCCGATGAGCAGTTCTTC
TRBV6-6	TRBD2	.	TRBJ2-5	CASSLLAGGGETQYF	TGTGCCAGCAGTCTACTAGCGGGAGGGGGAGAGACCCAGTACTTC
TRBV19	TRBD2	.	TRBJ2-3	CASSNPFAGVADTQYF	TGTGCCAGTAGTAACCCCTTTGCGGGAGTGGCAGATACGCAGTATTTT
TRBV4-3	.	.	TRBJ2-3	CASSQDRTARTDTQYF	TGCGCCAGCAGCCAAGATAGAACCGCGCGGACAGATACGCAGTATTTT
TRBV10-3	TRBD1	.	TRBJ1-4	CAISGQGRATNEKLFF	TGTGCCATCAGTGGACAGGGGAGAGCAACTAATGAAAAACTGTTTTTT
TRBV6-5	.	.	TRBJ1-1	CASRGSMNTEAFF	TGTGCCAGCAGGGGCTCAATGAACACTGAAGCTTTCTTT
TRBV7-9	.	.	TRBJ1-3	CASTVDSFSGNTIYF	TGTGCCAGCACCGTAGATAGTTTCTCTGGAAACACCATATATTTT
TRBV5-1	TRBD1	once	TRBJ2-2	CASSHGTVNTGELFF	TGCGCCAGCAGCCACGGGACAGTCAACACCGGGGAGCTGTTTTTT
TRBV6-5	.	.	TRBJ1-5	CASAQGSYSNQPQHF	TGTGCCAGCGCGCAGGGCAGTTATAGCAATCAGCCCCAGCATTTT
TRBV10-3	TRBD2	.	TRBJ2-1	CATQRENRDEQFF	TGTGCCACCCAGCGGGAGAATAGGGATGAGCAGTTCTTC
TRBV4-1	TRBD1	.	TRBJ1-2	CASSPGQGVGYTF	TGCGCCAGCAGCCCCGGACAGGGGGTTGGCTACACCTTC
TRBV9	TRBD1	.	TRBJ2-5	CASSTGQGRETQYF	TGTGCCAGCAGCACCGGACAGGGGAGGGAGACCCAGTACTTC
TRBV27	.	.	TRBJ2-5	CASIDLRELETQYF	TGTGCCAGCATAGATCTTCGGGAGCTAGAGACCCAGTACTTC
TRBV28	.	.	TRBJ1-4	CASSLFRDMGEKLFF	TGTGCCAGCAGTTTATTCAGGGATATGGGTGAAAAACTGTTTTTT
TRBV5-1	.	.	TRBJ1-1	CASSSEVNTEAFF	TGCGCCAGCAGCTCCGAGGTAAACACTGAAGCTTTCTTT
TRBV10-1	.	.	TRBJ2-3	CASSASFGGENTDTQYF	TGCGCCAGCAGTGCTAGCTTCGGCGGGGAAAACACAGATACGCAGTATTTT
TRBV18	TRBD1	.	TRBJ1-1	CASSPDRFTEAFF	TGTGCCAGCTCACCGGACAGGTTCACTGAAGCTTTCTTT
TRBV6-9	.	.	TRBJ1-4	CASSYLVTARPNEKLFF	TGTGCCAGCAGTTATTTGGTAACAGCCCGACCTAATGAAAAACTGTTTTTT